The present T cell receptor beta chain was sequenced within a study of T cells expressing NK-cell markers. The CDR3 covers 13 residues. TCRdb re-called the 5' RACE reads; every CDR3 protein appears as one record, without DNA. The sample holds fewer than 400,000 distinct CDR3 sequences. The TCR originated in a woman in her forties or fifties in good health. The rearrangement joins TRBV12-3 or TRBV12-4 to TRBJ2-7; TCRdb's assignment of TRBD1 cannot be checked, as there is no DNA. The specimen sequenced was blood T cells: a sorted CD56 or NKG2C T cell subset, CD4+ or CD8+ T cells, or bulk PBMC T cells (not recorded which). The chain's CDR3 is CASSPSVSYEQYF.